Listed here is a single TCR beta chain. The V gene's germline CDR1 is SGHTA and CDR2 FQGTGA. The V and J ends lost 5 bases and 2 bases respectively, with 14 bases between them. This CDR3 spans 15 amino acids. This sample was taken from a study of blood T cell repertoires in COVID-19. Study-level background: There were acute and convalescent COVID-19 samples, and they came from the United States, Italy and Spain. PBMCs, B-cell-depleted T cells, or T cells provided the cDNA or gDNA that made up the material.

In the authors' methods: Researchers report that nucleated cell counts were estimated from reference gene primer amplification. The data were produced by immunoSEQ multiplex PCR, yet TCRdb's version contains in-frame clones alone and is incomplete. V and J calls and clone size are as listed in that table; D and trimming were resolved from the DNA. This table has about 200,000 clones, more than 70% appearing once. This chain links TRBV7-3 with TRBJ2-3, with D hard to call. Source material: peripheral blood. The sequence came from a man aged 35-49 years with active or convalescent COVID-19. The CDR3 DNA follows: TGTGCCAGCAGCCCAGGCACGAGCCCCACAGATACGCAGTATTTT. Translating it yields CASSPGTSPTDTQYF.